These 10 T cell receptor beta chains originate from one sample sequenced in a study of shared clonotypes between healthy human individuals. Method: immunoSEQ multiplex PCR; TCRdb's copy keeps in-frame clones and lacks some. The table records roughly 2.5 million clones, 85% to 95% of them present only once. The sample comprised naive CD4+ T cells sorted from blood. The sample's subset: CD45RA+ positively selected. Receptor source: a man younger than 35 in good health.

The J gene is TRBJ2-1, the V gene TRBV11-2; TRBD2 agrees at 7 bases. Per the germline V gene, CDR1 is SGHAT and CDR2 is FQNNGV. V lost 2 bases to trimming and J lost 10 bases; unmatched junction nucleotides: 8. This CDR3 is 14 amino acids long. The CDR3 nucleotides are TGTGCCAGCAGCTTAAGCCCGGGGGGAATAGAGCAGTTCTTC. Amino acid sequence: CASSLSPGGIEQFF.

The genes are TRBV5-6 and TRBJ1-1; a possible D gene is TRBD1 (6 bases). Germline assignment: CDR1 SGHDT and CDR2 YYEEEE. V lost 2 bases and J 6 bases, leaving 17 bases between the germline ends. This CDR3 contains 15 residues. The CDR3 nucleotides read TGTGCCAGCAGCTTCGGACAGTATAATTTTGCTGAAGCTTTCTTT. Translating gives CASSFGQYNFAEAFF.

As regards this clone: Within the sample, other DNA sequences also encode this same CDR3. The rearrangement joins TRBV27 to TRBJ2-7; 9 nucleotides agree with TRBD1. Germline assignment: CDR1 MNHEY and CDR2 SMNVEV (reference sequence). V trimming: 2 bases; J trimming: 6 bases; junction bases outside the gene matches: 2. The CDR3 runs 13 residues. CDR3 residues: CASSLDRGGEQYF. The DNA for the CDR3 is TGTGCCAGCAGTTTAGACAGGGGGGGCGAGCAGTACTTC.

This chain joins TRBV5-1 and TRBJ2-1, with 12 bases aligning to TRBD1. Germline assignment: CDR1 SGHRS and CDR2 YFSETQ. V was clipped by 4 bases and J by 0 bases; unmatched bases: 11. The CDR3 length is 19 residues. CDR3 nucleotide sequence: TGCGCCAGCAGCCAGGGACAGGGGGCGCGCCTAGCCTCCTACAATGAGCAGTTCTTC. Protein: CASSQGQGARLASYNEQFF.

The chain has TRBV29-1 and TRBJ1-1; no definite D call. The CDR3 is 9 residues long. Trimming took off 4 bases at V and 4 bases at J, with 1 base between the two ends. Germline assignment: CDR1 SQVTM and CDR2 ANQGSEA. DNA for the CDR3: TGCAGCGTTGGCACTGAAGCTTTCTTT. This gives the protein CSVGTEAFF.

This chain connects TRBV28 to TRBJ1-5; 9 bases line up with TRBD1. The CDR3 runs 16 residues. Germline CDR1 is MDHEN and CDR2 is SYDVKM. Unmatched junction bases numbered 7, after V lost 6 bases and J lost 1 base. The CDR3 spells CASSQDRGSSNQPQHF. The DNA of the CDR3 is TGTGCCAGCAGCCAAGACAGGGGGTCGAGCAATCAGCCCCAGCATTTT.

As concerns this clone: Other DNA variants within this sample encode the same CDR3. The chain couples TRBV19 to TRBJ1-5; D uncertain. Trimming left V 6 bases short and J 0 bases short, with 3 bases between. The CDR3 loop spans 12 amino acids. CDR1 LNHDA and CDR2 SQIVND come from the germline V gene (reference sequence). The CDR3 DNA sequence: TGTGCCAGTAGATCTAGCAATCAGCCCCAGCATTTT. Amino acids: CASRSSNQPQHF.

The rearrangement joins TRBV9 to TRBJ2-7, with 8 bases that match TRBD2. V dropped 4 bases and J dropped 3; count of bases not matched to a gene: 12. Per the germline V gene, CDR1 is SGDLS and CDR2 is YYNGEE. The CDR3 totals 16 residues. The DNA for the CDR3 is TGTGCCAGCAGCCCCCATAGGGTCCTAGCGGGCTACGAGCAGTACTTC. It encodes CASSPHRVLAGYEQYF.

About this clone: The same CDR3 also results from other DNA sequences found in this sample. For the CDR3, the DNA is TGTGCCATCAGTGGCCTAGCGGGGACAGATACGCAGTATTTT. Amino acids: CAISGLAGTDTQYF. The chain couples TRBV10-3 to TRBJ2-3; TRBD2 aligns across 9 bases. The V gene end was trimmed by 4 bases and the J gene end by 3 bases; junction bases not matched to a gene: 2. The CDR3 totals 14 residues. Germline CDR1 is ENHRY and CDR2 is SYGVKD.

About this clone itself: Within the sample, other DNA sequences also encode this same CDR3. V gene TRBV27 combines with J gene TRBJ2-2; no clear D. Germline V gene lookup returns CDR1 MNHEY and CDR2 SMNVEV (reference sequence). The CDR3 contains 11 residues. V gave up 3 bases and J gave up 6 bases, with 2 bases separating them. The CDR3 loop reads CASSFSGELFF. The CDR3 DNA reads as TGTGCCAGCAGTTTCTCCGGGGAGCTGTTTTTT.